These T cell receptor beta chains were read from a single sample in a study of CD8+ T cells in alopecia areata. Clones were sequenced by immunoSEQ multiplex PCR, and TCRdb holds only the in-frame ones, with some missing. The sample includes approximately 150,000 clones, 50% to 65% of them seen just once. The specimen comprised CD4+ T cells sorted from blood, sampled at week 24, from a patient treated with tofacitinib. These receptors were obtained from a human donor with alopecia areata. Both conserved end residues are part of each CDR3. The D gene is left open where the match is weak. A row's size may be missing; if present it is once, few, many or a size class.

CDR3 protein	CDR3 DNA	V gene	J gene	D gene	clone size
CASSAGSTLYGYTF	TGTGCCAGCAGCGCCGGGAGCACCCTCTATGGCTACACCTTC	TRBV7-6	TRBJ1-2	.	.
CASSTDWQETQYF	TGTGCCAGCAGTACGGACTGGCAAGAGACCCAGTACTTC	TRBV6-1	TRBJ2-5	.	few
CASSLPGLPSTF	TGTGCCAGCAGCTTGCCGGGGCTCCCGTCCACCTTC	TRBV7-9	TRBJ1-2	.	.
CASSLVGEQYF	TGTGCCAGCAGCTTAGTAGGCGAGCAGTACTTC	TRBV7-9	TRBJ2-7	.	.
CASSFWRDGAKNIQYF	TGTGCCAGCAGCTTTTGGAGGGACGGGGCCAAAAACATTCAGTACTTC	TRBV11-2	TRBJ2-4	.	few
CSVATEIDYGYTF	TGCAGCGTTGCGACAGAAATTGACTATGGCTACACCTTC	TRBV29-1	TRBJ1-2	.	.
CASSKTGSNEKLFF	TGTGCCAGCAGCAAGACAGGGTCTAATGAAAAACTGTTTTTT	TRBV7-2	TRBJ1-4	TRBD1	.
CAWRLRTGELFF	TGTGCCTGGCGGCTGAGGACCGGGGAGCTGTTTTTT	TRBV30	TRBJ2-2	.	.
CASSSSSGANVLTF	TGTGCCAGCAGTTCGAGCTCTGGGGCCAACGTCCTGACTTTC	TRBV27	TRBJ2-6	.	.
CSVARGANQPQHF	TGCAGCGTGGCAAGGGGGGCTAATCAGCCCCAGCATTTT	TRBV29-1	TRBJ1-5	.	few
CAWSGRGSYEQYF	TGTGCCTGGAGTGGACGGGGTTCCTACGAGCAGTACTTC	TRBV30	TRBJ2-7	.	once
CSVGGTGRTQHF	TGCAGCGTTGGGGGGACAGGCCGGACCCAGCATTTT	TRBV29-1	TRBJ1-5	TRBD1	.
CATGGGEGTDTQYF	TGTGCCACCGGAGGGGGAGAGGGCACAGATACGCAGTATTTT	TRBV10-3	TRBJ2-3	.	.
CASSLTDLNTEAFF	TGTGCCAGCAGCTTAACAGATCTGAACACTGAAGCTTTCTTT	TRBV11-2	TRBJ1-1	.	.
CASSPATVGNTEAFF	TGTGCCAGCTCACCTGCGACAGTAGGGAACACTGAAGCTTTCTTT	TRBV18	TRBJ1-1	.	few
CSASQGNEQFF	TGCAGCGCGTCACAGGGAAATGAGCAGTTCTTC	TRBV29-1	TRBJ2-1	.	.
CASSADRGAPYEQYF	TGTGCCAGCAGTGCCGACAGGGGGGCCCCCTACGAGCAGTACTTC	TRBV2	TRBJ2-7	TRBD1	.
CASSLRGDTGELFF	TGTGCCAGCAGCTTGAGGGGGGACACCGGGGAGCTGTTTTTT	TRBV5-6	TRBJ2-2	.	.
CASSLPGGRTDTQYF	TGTGCCAGCAGCCTGCCCGGGGGGCGCACAGATACGCAGTATTTT	TRBV2	TRBJ2-3	.	.
CSVEDQGGVSETQYF	TGCAGCGTTGAAGACCAAGGGGGCGTTAGCGAGACCCAGTACTTC	TRBV29-1	TRBJ2-5	TRBD1	few
CASSFRVNEQYF	TGCGCCAGCAGCTTTCGAGTGAACGAGCAGTACTTC	TRBV5-1	TRBJ2-7	.	few